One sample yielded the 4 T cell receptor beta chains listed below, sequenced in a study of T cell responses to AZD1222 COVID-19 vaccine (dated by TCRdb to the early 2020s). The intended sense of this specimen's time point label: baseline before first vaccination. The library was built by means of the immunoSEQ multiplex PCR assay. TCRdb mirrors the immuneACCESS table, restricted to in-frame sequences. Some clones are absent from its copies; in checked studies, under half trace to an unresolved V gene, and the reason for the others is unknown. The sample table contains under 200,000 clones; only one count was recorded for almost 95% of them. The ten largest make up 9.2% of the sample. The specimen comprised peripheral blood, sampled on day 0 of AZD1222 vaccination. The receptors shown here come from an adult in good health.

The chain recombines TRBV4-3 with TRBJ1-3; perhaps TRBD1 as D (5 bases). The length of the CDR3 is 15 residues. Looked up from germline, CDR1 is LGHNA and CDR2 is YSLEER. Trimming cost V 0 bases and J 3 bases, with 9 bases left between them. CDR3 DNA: TGCGCCAGCAGCCAAGATTCAGGGTATGGAAACACCATATATTTT. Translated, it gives CASSQDSGYGNTIYF.

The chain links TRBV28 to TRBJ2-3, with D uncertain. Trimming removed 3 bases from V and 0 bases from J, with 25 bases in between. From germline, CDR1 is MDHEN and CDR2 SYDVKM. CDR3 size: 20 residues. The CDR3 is CASSFTLDNPELASTDTQYF. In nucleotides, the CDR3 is TGTGCCAGCAGTTTTACTCTAGACAACCCAGAACTCGCCAGCACAGATACGCAGTATTTT. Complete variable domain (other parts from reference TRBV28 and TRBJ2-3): DVKVTQSSRYLVKRTGEKVFLECVQDMDHENMFWYRQDPGLGLRLIYFSYDVKMKEKGDIPEGYSVSREKKERFSLILESASTNQTSMYLCASSFTLDNPELASTDTQYFGPGTRLTVL.

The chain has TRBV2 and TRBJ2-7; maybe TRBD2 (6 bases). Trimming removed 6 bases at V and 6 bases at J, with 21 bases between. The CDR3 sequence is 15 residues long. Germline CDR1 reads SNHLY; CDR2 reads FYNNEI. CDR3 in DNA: TGTGCCAGCAGCCCTCGCCGGGACTCGAATCGCGAGCAGTACTTC. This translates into CASSPRRDSNREQYF.

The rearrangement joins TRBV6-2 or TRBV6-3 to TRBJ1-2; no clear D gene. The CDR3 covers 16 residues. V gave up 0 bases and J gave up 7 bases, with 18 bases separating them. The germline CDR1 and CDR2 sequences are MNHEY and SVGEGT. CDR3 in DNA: TGTGCCAGCAGTTACTCGAATCCCGGATCGGGCTTTGGCTACACCTTC. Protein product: CASSYSNPGSGFGYTF.